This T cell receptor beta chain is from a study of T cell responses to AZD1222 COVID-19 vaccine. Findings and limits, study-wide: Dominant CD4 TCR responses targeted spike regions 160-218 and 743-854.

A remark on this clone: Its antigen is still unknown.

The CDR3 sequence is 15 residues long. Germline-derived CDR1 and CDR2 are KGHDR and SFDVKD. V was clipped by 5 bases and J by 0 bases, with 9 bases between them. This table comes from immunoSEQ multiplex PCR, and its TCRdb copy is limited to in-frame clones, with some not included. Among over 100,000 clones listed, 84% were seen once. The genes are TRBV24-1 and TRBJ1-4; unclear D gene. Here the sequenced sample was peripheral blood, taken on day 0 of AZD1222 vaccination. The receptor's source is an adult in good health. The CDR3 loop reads CATSGGPATNEKLFF. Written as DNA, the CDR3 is TGTGCCACCAGTGGGGGTCCCGCAACTAATGAAAAACTGTTTTTT.